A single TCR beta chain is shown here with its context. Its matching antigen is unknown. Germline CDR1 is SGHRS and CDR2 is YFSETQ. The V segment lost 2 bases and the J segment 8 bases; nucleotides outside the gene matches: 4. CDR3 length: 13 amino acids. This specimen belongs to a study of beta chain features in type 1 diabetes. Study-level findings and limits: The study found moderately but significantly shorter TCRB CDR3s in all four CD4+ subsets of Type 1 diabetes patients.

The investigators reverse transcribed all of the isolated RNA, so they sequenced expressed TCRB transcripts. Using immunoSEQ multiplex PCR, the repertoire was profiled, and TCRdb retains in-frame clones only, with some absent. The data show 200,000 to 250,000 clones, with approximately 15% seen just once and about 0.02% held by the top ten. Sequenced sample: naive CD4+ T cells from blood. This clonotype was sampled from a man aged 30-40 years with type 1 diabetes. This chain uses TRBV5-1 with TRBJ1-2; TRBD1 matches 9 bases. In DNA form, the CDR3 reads TGCGCCAGCAGCTTACAGGGGGCAGAAGGCTACACCTTC. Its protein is CASSLQGAEGYTF. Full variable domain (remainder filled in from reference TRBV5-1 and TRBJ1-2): KAGVTQTPRYLIKTRGQQVTLSCSPISGHRSVSWYQQTPGQGLQFLFEYFSETQRNKGNFPGRFSGRQFSNSRSEMNVSTLELGDSALYLCASSLQGAEGYTFGSGTRLTVV.